In its sample, the clone carrying this TCR beta chain was seen a few times. Antigen specificity is unknown. This entry belongs to a study of cytomegalovirus exposure and HLA in healthy donors. The V and J ends lost 3 bases and 5 bases, in that order; junction bases with no gene match: 6. The CDR3 has 16 amino acids. The germline V gene encodes CDR1 MGHRA and CDR2 YSYEKL. Study-level points and caveats: The classifier reportedly diagnosed cytomegalovirus status with high specificity and sensitivity. The study labeled 150 to 200 TCR beta chains cytomegalovirus-associated.

Use of 60 Vbeta and 13 Jbeta primers characterized the PCR. The repertoire was sequenced with immunoSEQ multiplex PCR; TCRdb's copy has only in-frame clones and lacks some. The sample carries 150,000 to 200,000 clones, approximately 83% recorded once. V usage is TRBV4-1 and J usage is TRBJ2-7, with TRBD2 matching over 14 bases. The source of this sequence is a boy younger than 10 in good health and CMV-seronegative. The specimen was PBMCs. As DNA, the CDR3 is TGCGCCAGCAGCCACGCGGGACTAGCGGGAGTCAACGAGCAGTACTTC. Protein product: CASSHAGLAGVNEQYF.